A single sample is the source of the 23 T cell receptor beta chains below, sequenced in a study of T-cell reconstitution after alpha-beta-depleted transplantation in children. Library preparation (for TCRbeta) was performed with unique molecular identifiers. TCRdb redid the calling of the PCR reads with MiXCR, one entry per CDR3 protein. The data contain some 600,000 distinct CDR3 sequences, about an eighth of them seen just once; the ten biggest clones take up 2% to 2.5%. The specimen comprised PBMCs, mostly from graft donor cells, sampled 360 days after TCRalphabeta/CD19-depleted stem cell transplant. The receptors were sampled from a male patient younger than 18 who had a stem cell transplant for acute myeloid leukemia, so the T cells may come from the graft donor.

This clonotype was detected a few times. The rearrangement joins TRBV30 to TRBJ1-3; no firm D call. Looked up from germline, CDR1 is GTSNPN and CDR2 is SVGIG (reference sequence). The V end lost 4 bases, the J end lost 6 bases, and 4 bases lay between the germline ends. This CDR3 comprises 10 residues. The CDR3 loop is CAWNTNTIYF. CDR3 in DNA: TGTGCCTGGAACACAAACACCATATATTTT.

With respect to this clonotype: At one boundary the junction diverges from the germline segment, which might be a read error. This chain joins TRBV5-1 and TRBJ2-2; TRBD1 aligns across 8 bases. CDR1 is SGHRS and CDR2 is YFSETQ in the germline V gene. The CDR3 sequence is 18 residues long. The CDR3 here is CASSLRQGTYANTEELFF. The CDR3, as DNA: TGCGCCAGCAGCTTGAGACAGGGGACCTACGCGAACACCGAGGAGCTGTTTTTT.

J is TRBJ2-3 and V is TRBV4-3; TRBD2 is a possible D gene (6 bases). The V end lost 1 base, the J end lost 3 bases, and 17 bases lay between the germline ends. The CDR3 is made up of 17 amino acids. Germline V gives CDR1 LGHNA, CDR2 YSLEER. In nucleotides, the CDR3 is TGCGCCAGCAGCCAAGTTATTGGGGGAGGAGGAACAGATACGCAGTATTTT. This translates into CASSQVIGGGGTDTQYF.

This clonotype was counted at least ten times. V gene TRBV4-3 combines with J gene TRBJ2-5; weak D call: TRBD2 (7 bases). This CDR3 is 16 amino acids long. Per germline, CDR1 LGHNA and CDR2 YSLEER. The V gene lost 3 bases and the J gene lost 2 bases, with 16 bases spanning the gap. The CDR3 here is CASSHLGGGLQETQYF. In DNA, the CDR3 is TGCGCCAGCAGCCATCTCGGCGGGGGCCTTCAAGAGACCCAGTACTTC.

This clonotype was counted between two and nine times. This rearrangement joins TRBV7-9 to TRBJ2-7; D gene uncertain. The germline V and J ends were trimmed by 0 bases and 0 bases, with 15 bases remaining between them. Germline V lookup: CDR1 SEHNR, CDR2 FQNEAQ (reference sequence). There are 17 residues in the CDR3. CDR3: CASSLARAVQSSYEQYF. The DNA of the CDR3 is TGTGCCAGCAGCTTAGCTCGGGCAGTACAGAGCTCCTACGAGCAGTACTTC. Full variable domain (missing parts from reference TRBV7-9 and TRBJ2-7): DTGVSQNPRHKITKRGQNVTFRCDPISEHNRLYWYRQTLGQGPEFLTYFQNEAQLEKSRLLSDRFSAERPKGSFSTLEIQRTEQGDSAMYLCASSLARAVQSSYEQYFGPGTRLTVT.

In the case of this clonotype: A much larger clonotype is one base distant, so this may be a read error. The chain uses TRBV27 and TRBJ2-5; D is undetermined. CDR1 is MNHEY and CDR2 is SMNVEV in the germline V gene (reference sequence). The length of the CDR3 is 15 residues. The CDR3 spells CASSLSLGIGETEYF. For the CDR3, the DNA is TGTGCCAGCAGTTTATCGCTGGGAATTGGAGAGACCGAGTACTTC.

The chain uses TRBV15 and TRBJ2-1; 9 bases map to TRBD2. Germline V gene sequence: CDR1 LNHNV, CDR2 YYDKDF (reference sequence). V dropped 0 bases and J dropped 7; count of bases not matched to a gene: 7. The CDR3 spans 16 residues. CDR3 sequence: CATSRDRREGINEQFF. CDR3 in DNA: TGTGCCACCAGCAGAGATCGGCGGGAGGGAATTAATGAGCAGTTCTTC.

This clonotype showed up many times. This chain joins TRBV29-1 and TRBJ2-2, with a tentative D call TRBD1 (6 bases). The CDR3 consists of 15 residues. V shed 0 bases and J shed 5 bases, with 13 bases lying between them. Germline V gene data show CDR1 as SQVTM and CDR2 as ANQGSEA. This CDR3 reads CSVEDRQGRTGELFF. Here the CDR3 DNA reads TGCAGCGTTGAAGATCGGCAGGGGAGAACCGGGGAGCTGTTTTTT.

V gene TRBV20-1 combines with J gene TRBJ2-1; no clear D gene. Germline loops: CDR1 DFQATT, CDR2 SNEGSKA (reference sequence). This CDR3 contains 15 residues. Deletions cut 5 bases from V and 6 bases from J, with 20 bases between. In DNA, the CDR3 is TGCAGTGCTCATCTTTCTTCTCTCGGCCCCAATGAGCAGTTCTTC. Its translation: CSAHLSSLGPNEQFF.

This clonotype was found many times. This rearrangement joins TRBV6-5 to TRBJ2-5; D not resolved. This CDR3 is 12 amino acids long. The V end was cut by 5 bases, the J end by 4 bases, with 8 bases between. From germline, CDR1 is MNHEY and CDR2 SVGAGI. The CDR3 reads CASSHPLETQYF. The CDR3 DNA reads TGTGCCAGCAGTCACCCACTAGAGACCCAGTACTTC.

J is TRBJ2-5 and V is TRBV7-2; D is tentatively TRBD1 or TRBD2 (5 bases each). The CDR3 runs 15 residues. Trimming took 1 base from V and 2 from J, leaving 11 bases between them. CDR1 SGHTA and CDR2 FQGNSA come from the germline V gene. The CDR3 DNA reads TGTGCCAGCAGCTTAGGGGGGACGGGGCAAGAGACCCAGTACTTC. Encoded protein: CASSLGGTGQETQYF.

This clonotype was seen only a few times. The CDR3 sequence is CASSLWAENEKLFF. Here the CDR3 DNA reads TGCGCCAGCAGCTTGTGGGCCGAGAATGAAAAACTGTTTTTT. The rearrangement uses TRBV5-1 and TRBJ1-4; D ambiguous. Trimming removed 1 base from V and 5 bases from J, with 9 bases in between. Germline CDR1 and CDR2: SGHRS and YFSETQ. This CDR3 region has 14 residues.

This sequence joins TRBV28 and TRBJ2-7, with TRBD2 identical over 13 bases. The CDR3 covers 15 residues. V lost 0 bases and J lost 6; bases outside the gene matches: 2. Germline CDR1 is MDHEN and CDR2 is SYDVKM. The CDR3 reads CASSLWTSGRTEQYF. For the CDR3, the DNA is TGTGCCAGCAGTTTATGGACTAGCGGGAGGACCGAGCAGTACTTC.

This clonotype came up a few times. V usage is TRBV29-1 and J usage is TRBJ2-6, with D perhaps matching TRBD2 (6 bases). V lost 6 bases and J 4 bases, leaving 10 bases between the germline ends. The CDR3 spans 13 residues. Germline V lookup: CDR1 SQVTM, CDR2 ANQGSEA. CDR3 protein: CSVGRTGANVLTF. CDR3 DNA sequence: TGCAGCGTGGGGAGGACCGGGGCCAACGTCCTGACTTTC. Using reference TRBV29-1 and TRBJ2-6 for the parts outside the CDR3, the full variable domain is SAVISQKPSRDICQRGTSLTIQCQVDSQVTMMFWYRQQPGQSLTLIATANQGSEATYESGFVIDKFPISRPNLTFSTLTVSNMSPEDSSIYLCSVGRTGANVLTFGAGSRLTVL.

The chain couples TRBV6-5 to TRBJ2-1; 7 nucleotides line up with TRBD2. The CDR3 is 16 residues long. The V gene end was trimmed by 0 bases and the J gene end by 10 bases; junction bases not matched to a gene: 12. The V gene's germline CDR1 is MNHEY and CDR2 SVGAGI. CDR3 region: CASSYSFVGGPGEQFF. The CDR3 coding sequence is TGTGCCAGCAGTTACTCATTTGTGGGAGGGCCGGGGGAGCAGTTCTTC.

Only a few counts were recorded for this clonotype. This chain joins TRBV12-3 or TRBV12-4 and TRBJ2-1; TRBD2 agrees at 9 bases. V shed 7 bases, J shed 3 bases, and the junction held 7 bases outside the gene matches. The CDR3 covers 15 residues. In DNA, the CDR3 is TGTGCCAGCACATGGGGACTAGCCCACTACAATGAGCAGTTCTTC. Translating it yields CASTWGLAHYNEQFF.

This clonotype was found many times. The rearrangement joins TRBV4-2 to TRBJ2-1, with 11 bases lining up with TRBD2. CDR3 length equals 15 residues. Trimming at V came to 0 bases and at J to 7 bases, leaving 2 bases not matched to a gene. Germline CDR1 LGHNA, CDR2 YNFKEQ. The CDR3 DNA sequence: TGTGCCAGCAGCCAAGAAAGGACTAGCGGGAATGAGCAGTTCTTC. Amino acid sequence: CASSQERTSGNEQFF.

There are a few counts of this clonotype. The chain links TRBV4-2 to TRBJ2-1, with 14 bases fitting TRBD2. There are 17 residues in the CDR3. J was trimmed by 9 bases and V by 1 base; bases with no gene match: 8. From germline, CDR1 is LGHNA and CDR2 YNFKEQ. This chain's CDR3 is CASSQGQGLAGELEQFF. The CDR3 DNA reads TGTGCCAGCAGCCAAGGGCAGGGACTAGCGGGAGAGCTTGAGCAGTTCTTC.

This clonotype was seen repeatedly, ten times or more. V gene TRBV3-1 combines with J gene TRBJ2-1; tentative D call: TRBD2 (6 bases). CDR1 LGHDT and CDR2 YNNKEL come from the germline V gene (reference sequence). The CDR3 runs 16 residues. With 3 bases removed from V and 1 base from J, the gap between germline ends came to 13 bases. The CDR3 protein is CASSHHSGASYNEQFF. DNA for the CDR3: TGTGCCAGCAGCCATCACTCGGGAGCTTCCTACAATGAGCAGTTCTTC.

The chain carries TRBV9 and TRBJ2-1, with D possibly being TRBD2 (6 bases). Trimming shortened V by 3 bases and J by 7 bases, and 23 bases separated the two germline ends. Germline CDR1 SGDLS, CDR2 YYNGEE. The CDR3 extends over 17 amino acids. The DNA for the CDR3 is TGTGCCAGCAGCGCCTACCGGGACTCCATCTTATGGAATGAGCAGTTCTTC. Amino acid sequence: CASSAYRDSILWNEQFF.

This clonotype was counted many times. The V and J genes are TRBV7-2 and TRBJ2-7; D is unclear. Germline loops: CDR1 SGHTA, CDR2 FQGNSA. V lost 2 bases to trimming and J lost 3 bases, with 17 bases between them. The CDR3 contains 16 residues. This chain's CDR3 is CASSLLGWARIYEQYF. CDR3 sequence (DNA): TGTGCCAGCAGCTTATTGGGATGGGCGAGAATCTACGAGCAGTACTTC.

The chain uses TRBV7-2 and TRBJ2-2, with 11 bases lining up with TRBD2. Germline CDR1 SGHTA, CDR2 FQGNSA. V shed 4 bases, J shed 7 bases, and the junction held 5 bases outside the gene matches. The CDR3 has 15 amino acids. CDR3 nucleotide sequence: TGTGCCAGCAGCTCACTAGCGGGAGTAGTCGGGGAGCTGTTTTTT. It translates to CASSSLAGVVGELFF. The full variable domain, in which reference TRBV7-2 and TRBJ2-2 provide the parts outside the CDR3, is GAGVSQSPSNKVTEKGKDVELRCDPISGHTALYWYRQSLGQGLEFLIYFQGNSAPDKSGLPSDRFSAERTGGSVSTLTIQRTQQEDSAVYLCASSSLAGVVGELFFGEGSRLTVL.

The chain employs TRBV28 and TRBJ2-5; TRBD2 matches 9 bases. The CDR3 extends over 15 amino acids. V lost 6 bases and J lost 2; bases outside the gene matches: 7. Germline V gene data show CDR1 as MDHEN and CDR2 as SYDVKM. The CDR3 bases are TGTGCCAGCAGACGTCCGGGACTAGCTCAAGAGACCCAGTACTTC. It specifies CASRRPGLAQETQYF.